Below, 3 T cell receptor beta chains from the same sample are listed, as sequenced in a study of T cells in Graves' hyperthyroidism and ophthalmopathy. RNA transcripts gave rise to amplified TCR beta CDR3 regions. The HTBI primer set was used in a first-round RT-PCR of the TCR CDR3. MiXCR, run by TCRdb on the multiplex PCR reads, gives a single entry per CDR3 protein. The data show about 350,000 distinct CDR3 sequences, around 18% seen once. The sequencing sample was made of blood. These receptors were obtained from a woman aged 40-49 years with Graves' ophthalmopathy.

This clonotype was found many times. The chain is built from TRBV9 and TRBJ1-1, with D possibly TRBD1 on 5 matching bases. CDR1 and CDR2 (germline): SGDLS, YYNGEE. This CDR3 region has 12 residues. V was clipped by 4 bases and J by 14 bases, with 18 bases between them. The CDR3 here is CASSPPGTLLFF. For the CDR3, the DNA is TGTGCCAGCAGCCCCCCAGGGACTCTTCTATTCTTT.

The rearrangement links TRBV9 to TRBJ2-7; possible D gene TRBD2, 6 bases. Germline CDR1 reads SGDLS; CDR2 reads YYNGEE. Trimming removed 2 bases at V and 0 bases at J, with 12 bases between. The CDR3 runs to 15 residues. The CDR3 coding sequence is TGTGCCAGCAGCGTTCAGGTGGGAGGCTCCTACGAGCAGTACTTC. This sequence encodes CASSVQVGGSYEQYF.

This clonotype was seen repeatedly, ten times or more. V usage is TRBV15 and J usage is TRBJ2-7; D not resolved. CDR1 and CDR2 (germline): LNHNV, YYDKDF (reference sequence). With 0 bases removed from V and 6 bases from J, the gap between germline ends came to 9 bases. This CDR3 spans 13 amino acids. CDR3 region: CATSRDYVGEQYF. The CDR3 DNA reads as TGTGCCACCAGCAGAGATTATGTAGGCGAGCAGTACTTC.